This T cell receptor beta chain stems from a study of shared clonotypes between healthy human individuals. Study-level results: The authors expected sequencing depth to affect clonotype sharing among donors.

Per the authors' pipeline: Junction-only sequences without quality scores were provided by ImmunoSEQ, so filtering was different. Measured with immunoSEQ multiplex PCR; TCRdb has only the in-frame clones, and not every one. V, J and clone size are taken as reported in that table, and D and trimming were inferred from the DNA itself. The table has roughly 1,500,000 clones, approximately 98% seen once; the top ten hold about 0.4%. With respect to this clone: The antigen remains unidentified.

The length of the CDR3 is 15 residues. The rearrangement links TRBV21-1 to TRBJ1-5. TRBV21-1 corresponds to a pseudogene. Specimen: naive CD4+ T cells sorted from blood. Documented subset: CD45RA+ positively selected. This sequence was found in a man in his thirties or forties in good health. As DNA, the CDR3 is TGTGCCAGCACCGCCACACCGGGGCGCAATCAGCCCCAGCATTTT. Its translation is CASTATPGRNQPQHF.